The 26 T cell receptor beta chains given below trace back to one sample, sequenced in a study of blood T cell repertoires in COVID-19. Some clones are missing from TCRdb's copy, which holds only in-frame ones; the method was immunoSEQ multiplex PCR. This sample has roughly 86,000 clones; around four fifths occur once, and the top ten carry approximately 2%. Sequenced: peripheral blood. All receptors come from a woman in her seventies with acute or convalescent COVID-19.

This clone was observed a single time. The rearrangement links TRBV10-3 to TRBJ1-5; tentative D call: TRBD1 (6 bases). The CDR3 is 14 residues long. CDR1 ENHRY and CDR2 SYGVKD come from the germline V gene. The V and J ends lost 3 bases and 6 bases respectively, with 12 bases between them. CDR3 sequence (DNA): TGTGCCATCAGTGACCAGACAGGACCTCAGCCCCAGCATTTT. Its translation is CAISDQTGPQPQHF.

The V gene is TRBV11-2, the J gene TRBJ2-5, with TRBD2 matching over 8 bases. Losses at the gene ends were 5 bases for V and 4 bases for J; bases not matched to a gene: 3. The CDR3 runs to 13 residues. Looked up from germline, CDR1 is SGHAT and CDR2 is FQNNGV. As DNA, the CDR3 is TGTGCCAGCAGCATGGGACTAGTAGAGACCCAGTACTTC. The encoded protein is CASSMGLVETQYF.

The J gene is TRBJ1-4, the V gene TRBV6-5; TRBD1 agrees at 8 bases. V was pared by 5 bases and J by 8 bases, with 7 bases of the junction left unmatched. The CDR3 runs 14 residues. The germline CDR1 and CDR2 sequences are MNHEY and SVGAGI. The CDR3 loop reads CASSRQGSGEKLFF. In DNA, the CDR3 is TGTGCCAGCAGTCGACAGGGGAGCGGGGAAAAACTGTTTTTT.

This sequence joins TRBV5-1 and TRBJ1-1; perhaps TRBD1 as D (5 bases). V was shortened by 0 bases and J by 5 bases, with 11 bases between the two germline ends. Germline V gene data show CDR1 as SGHRS and CDR2 as YFSETQ. The CDR3 extends over 14 amino acids. CDR3 DNA: TGCGCCAGCAGCTTGGCCACGGGGGATACTGAAGCTTTCTTT. It translates to CASSLATGDTEAFF. The whole variable domain, remainder taken from reference TRBV5-1 and TRBJ1-1, is KAGVTQTPRYLIKTRGQQVTLSCSPISGHRSVSWYQQTPGQGLQFLFEYFSETQRNKGNFPGRFSGRQFSNSRSEMNVSTLELGDSALYLCASSLATGDTEAFFGQGTRLTVV.

The J gene is TRBJ2-2, the V gene TRBV5-1, with a tentative D call TRBD2 (6 bases). The CDR3 extends over 13 amino acids. V gave up 5 bases and J gave up 6 bases, with 11 bases separating them. Per germline, CDR1 SGHRS and CDR2 YFSETQ. The CDR3 loop reads CASRPGVAGELFF. The CDR3 DNA follows: TGCGCCAGCAGGCCGGGGGTGGCCGGGGAGCTGTTTTTT. Complete variable domain (other parts from reference TRBV5-1 and TRBJ2-2): KAGVTQTPRYLIKTRGQQVTLSCSPISGHRSVSWYQQTPGQGLQFLFEYFSETQRNKGNFPGRFSGRQFSNSRSEMNVSTLELGDSALYLCASRPGVAGELFFGEGSRLTVL.

The gene calls are TRBV7-9 and TRBJ2-1, with TRBD1 matching 10 bases. The germline CDR1 and CDR2 sequences are SEHNR and FQNEAQ (reference sequence). The V and J ends lost 5 bases and 4 bases, in that order; junction bases with no gene match: 8. This CDR3 contains 16 residues. The CDR3 bases are TGTGCCAGCAGCCCCAGGGCGGGACAGGGGTACAATGAGCAGTTCTTC. This sequence encodes CASSPRAGQGYNEQFF.

J is TRBJ1-2 and V is TRBV20-1; no clear D. Germline lookup yields CDR1 DFQATT and CDR2 SNEGSKA (reference sequence). V was shortened by 5 bases and J by 6 bases, with 10 bases between the two germline ends. The CDR3 totals 11 residues. CDR3 region: CSADPPDGYTF. CDR3 DNA sequence: TGCAGTGCTGATCCACCAGATGGCTACACCTTC.

The chain recombines TRBV3-1 (or the pseudogene TRBV3-2) with TRBJ1-5, with D possibly being TRBD1 (6 bases). Trimming stripped 2 bases from V and 9 bases from J, with 8 bases between. The CDR3 runs 12 residues. Germline V gene data show CDR1 as LGHDT and CDR2 as YNNKEL (reference sequence). CDR3 in amino acids: CASSQLTGPQHF. In DNA, the CDR3 is TGTGCCAGCAGCCAACTGACAGGGCCCCAGCATTTT.

The chain links TRBV19 to TRBJ1-1, with D possibly TRBD1 on 6 matching bases. Germline CDR1 is LNHDA and CDR2 is SQIVND (reference sequence). V lost 7 bases to trimming and J lost 4 bases, with 25 bases between them. The CDR3 contains 17 residues. CDR3 DNA: TGTGCCAGTAACCGGAAACAGGGAGTTGTTGAGGGCACTGAAGCTTTCTTT. The encoded protein is CASNRKQGVVEGTEAFF.

The chain joins TRBV10-3 to TRBJ2-1; 9 nucleotides line up with TRBD2. The V segment lost 3 bases and the J segment 2 bases; nucleotides outside the gene matches: 8. Germline CDR1 ENHRY, CDR2 SYGVKD. This CDR3 is built from 17 residues. The CDR3 nucleotides are TGTGCCATCAGTGACGGCGGGGGGGTAGAACCCTACAATGAGCAGTTCTTC. It is translated as CAISDGGGVEPYNEQFF.

The chain carries TRBV7-9 and TRBJ2-5, with TRBD2 as a possible D gene (5 bases). This CDR3 is built from 15 residues. Germline V gene sequence: CDR1 SEHNR, CDR2 FQNEAQ (reference sequence). The V end lost 1 base, the J end lost 4 bases, and 13 bases lay between the germline ends. CDR3 residues: CASSLVVGSAETQYF. Here the CDR3 DNA reads TGTGCCAGCAGCTTAGTCGTAGGGAGTGCAGAGACCCAGTACTTC.

J is TRBJ1-1 and V is TRBV9; D remains ambiguous. CDR1 and CDR2 (germline): SGDLS, YYNGEE. There are 15 residues in the CDR3. Trimming took off 0 bases at V and 8 bases at J, with 17 bases between the two ends. The CDR3 nucleotides are TGTGCCAGCAGCGTAGGCTACGCTACTGAGCGGGAAGCTTTCTTT. Translation gives CASSVGYATEREAFF.

J is TRBJ2-3 and V is TRBV7-3; 14 bases agree with TRBD2. Trimming cost V 2 bases and J 5 bases; bases outside gene matches: 6. The CDR3 totals 17 residues. The germline gives CDR1 SGHTA, CDR2 FQGTGA. CDR3 region: CASSLVGTSGGGDTQYF. The DNA of the CDR3 is TGTGCCAGCAGCTTAGTTGGGACTAGCGGGGGTGGAGATACGCAGTATTTT. Filled out from reference TRBV7-3 and TRBJ2-3, the complete variable domain reads GAGVSQTPSNKVTEKGKYVELRCDPISGHTALYWYRQSLGQGPEFLIYFQGTGAADDSGLPNDRFFAVRPEGSVSTLKIQRTERGDSAVYLCASSLVGTSGGGDTQYFGPGTRLTVL.

This clone was observed a single time. V gene TRBV1 combines with J gene TRBJ2-7; the table's D call of TRBD2 was not tested on the DNA. TRBV1 is assigned pseudogene status. The CDR3 contains 14 residues. The CDR3 sequence is CTSSQLDGAYEQYF. The CDR3 DNA follows: TGCACCAGCAGCCAGTTAGACGGAGCCTACGAGCAGTACTTC.

The chain couples TRBV5-1 to TRBJ2-2, with TRBD1 matching over 12 bases. V was clipped by 4 bases and J by 2 bases; unmatched bases: 6. CDR3 length: 17 residues. The germline gives CDR1 SGHRS, CDR2 YFSETQ. Here the CDR3 DNA reads TGCGCCAGCAGCAGGGGACAGGGGGCGATTAACACCGGGGAGCTGTTTTTT. Amino acid sequence: CASSRGQGAINTGELFF.

This clone is a singleton in its sample. V usage is TRBV5-5 and J usage is TRBJ1-5; perhaps TRBD1 as D (6 bases). This CDR3 comprises 13 residues. Looked up from germline, CDR1 is SGHKS and CDR2 is YYEKEE (reference sequence). V lost 4 bases and J 6 bases, leaving 11 bases between the germline ends. CDR3 in DNA: TGTGCCAGCAGCCAATGGGGGCGTCAGCCCCAGCATTTT. Encoded protein: CASSQWGRQPQHF.

Concerning this clone itself: In the same sample, other DNA sequences code for this CDR3. The chain uses TRBV18 and TRBJ2-5, with no clear D. Trimming left V 2 bases short and J 5 bases short, with 3 bases between. The CDR3 consists of 11 residues. CDR1 and CDR2 from the germline V gene are KGHSH and LQKENI. CDR3 region: CASSPEETQYF. The DNA for the CDR3 is TGTGCCAGCTCACCAGAGGAGACCCAGTACTTC.

This clone was seen a few times. The chain recombines TRBV6-6 with TRBJ1-5; 9 bases line up with TRBD1. Germline V gene lookup returns CDR1 MNHNY and CDR2 SVGAGI (reference sequence). This CDR3 is built from 16 residues. Germline trimming cut 2 bases from V and 7 bases from J; bases unmatched to any gene: 9. CDR3 loop: CASSYTPDRGDQPQHF. The DNA of the CDR3 is TGTGCCAGCAGTTACACCCCCGACAGGGGGGACCAGCCCCAGCATTTT.

The rearrangement links TRBV3-1 (or the pseudogene TRBV3-2) to TRBJ2-3, with TRBD2 matching over 7 bases. V trimming: 4 bases; J trimming: 2 bases; junction bases outside the gene matches: 9. The CDR3 covers 16 residues. Germline CDR1 is LGHDT and CDR2 is YNNKEL (reference sequence). CDR3: CASSPLAGGYTDTQYF. The CDR3 DNA is TGTGCCAGCAGCCCCCTGGCCGGGGGGTACACAGATACGCAGTATTTT.

This chain links TRBV3-1 (or the pseudogene TRBV3-2) with TRBJ1-3, with D tentatively TRBD1 (5 bases). CDR3 length: 16 residues. V was trimmed by 0 bases and J by 4 bases, leaving 13 bases between them. Germline CDR1 reads LGHDT; CDR2 reads YNNKEL (reference sequence). CDR3 DNA: TGTGCCAGCAGCCAAGATCAGGGCTTTCTCGGAAACACCATATATTTT. Its translation is CASSQDQGFLGNTIYF.

The chain links TRBV30 to TRBJ1-1; D is undetermined. With 0 bases removed from V and 8 bases from J, the gap between germline ends came to 10 bases. This CDR3 spans 12 amino acids. Germline values: CDR1 GTSNPN, CDR2 SVGIG (reference sequence). The CDR3 loop is CAWSVLQREAFF. The CDR3, as DNA: TGTGCCTGGAGTGTGTTGCAACGGGAAGCTTTCTTT.

V is TRBV5-6 and J is TRBJ1-1; the D gene is possibly TRBD1 (6 bases). Germline CDR1 SGHDT, CDR2 YYEEEE. V was cut by 6 bases and J by 0 bases, with 9 bases left in between. This CDR3 is built from 13 residues. Here the CDR3 reads CASTRGVNTEAFF. CDR3 in DNA: TGTGCCAGCACCAGGGGAGTGAACACTGAAGCTTTCTTT.

This chain uses TRBV4-2 with TRBJ2-5; 9 bases map to TRBD1. V trimming: 4 bases; J trimming: 5 bases; junction bases outside the gene matches: 11. CDR1 and CDR2 (germline): LGHNA, YNFKEQ. CDR3 length equals 16 residues. DNA for the CDR3: TGTGCCAGCAGCCGAGGAACCGGGACAGGGCTGGAGACCCAGTACTTC. Residues: CASSRGTGTGLETQYF.

V usage is TRBV19 and J usage is TRBJ1-5; D might be TRBD1 (6 bases). Trimming removed 10 bases from V and 6 bases from J, with 19 bases in between. The CDR3 totals 14 residues. CDR1 is LNHDA and CDR2 is SQIVND in the germline V gene (reference sequence). CDR3 DNA: TGTGCCACTGCTTACCCAGGGGTGGGTCAGCCCCAGCATTTT. This codes for CATAYPGVGQPQHF.

The table lists this clone with a few counts. The chain has TRBV3-1 (or the pseudogene TRBV3-2) and TRBJ2-3; 12 bases align to TRBD2. V shed 6 bases, J shed 3 bases, and the junction held 1 base outside the gene matches. Germline V gene data show CDR1 as LGHDT and CDR2 as YNNKEL (reference sequence). The CDR3 sequence is 14 residues long. CDR3: CASRTSGGTDTQYF. As DNA, the CDR3 is TGTGCCAGCAGGACTAGCGGGGGTACAGATACGCAGTATTTT.

The V and J genes are TRBV5-1 and TRBJ2-3, with 11 bases lining up with TRBD1. CDR1 is SGHRS, CDR2 YFSETQ, per germline. Losses at the gene ends were 0 bases for V and 11 bases for J; bases not matched to a gene: 8. The CDR3 contains 15 residues. For the CDR3, the DNA is TGCGCCAGCAGCTTGGAAGGGACAGGGGGTTTGGGGCAGTATTTT. It codes for CASSLEGTGGLGQYF.